This T cell receptor beta chain stems from a study of graft-versus-host responses after intestinal transplantation. Looked up from germline, CDR1 is MDHEN and CDR2 is SYDVKM. CDR3 length: 14 residues. V was cut by 6 bases and J by 1 base, with 12 bases left in between. Sequencing was performed with immunoSEQ multiplex PCR; in TCRdb, only in-frame clones are kept and a portion is missing. The table has about 40,000 clones, 85% to 95% seen once. The input for sequencing was PBMCs, taken almost 750 days after intestinal transplantation. The sequence came from a human patient who received an intestinal transplant, so some T cells may come from the graft donor. J is TRBJ1-1 and V is TRBV28; D may be TRBD1 (6 bases). The CDR3 bases are TGTGCCAGCAGCCTCGGGACACCGAACACTGAAGCTTTCTTT. It yields the protein CASSLGTPNTEAFF. The full variable domain, completed using reference TRBV28 and TRBJ1-1, is DVKVTQSSRYLVKRTGEKVFLECVQDMDHENMFWYRQDPGLGLRLIYFSYDVKMKEKGDIPEGYSVSREKKERFSLILESASTNQTSMYLCASSLGTPNTEAFFGQGTRLTVV.